The clone carrying this TCR beta chain was recorded at least ten times. Three rounds of nested PCR, following a modified ARM-PCR protocol, produced the TCRbeta library. TCRdb reanalysed the multiplex PCR reads using MiXCR and keeps one entry per CDR3 protein. Here the sample spans 220,000 or so distinct CDR3 sequences, 71% being singletons. The sample originates from a study of tumor and adjacent non-tumor tissue in lung cancer. The V gene's germline CDR1 is SGHRS and CDR2 YFSETQ. This CDR3 spans 15 amino acids. After removal of 0 bases from V and 7 bases from J, the junction contained 7 bases not matched to a gene. RNA was extracted from bulk tissue without any cell sorting.

Sequencing used lung tumor tissue. The sequence was obtained from a man aged 60 to 69 with non-small cell lung cancer. V is TRBV5-1 and J is TRBJ2-1; 7 bases are shared with TRBD2. The CDR3 loop is CASSLGLGGVNEQFF. For the CDR3, the DNA is TGCGCCAGCAGCTTGGGCCTGGGGGGGGTAAATGAGCAGTTCTTC.